The sequence of this TCR beta chain was determined in a study of blood T cell repertoires in COVID-19. Original handling: How many nucleated cells were present was estimated from reference gene primer amplification. Profiling relied on immunoSEQ multiplex PCR, and the TCRdb table lists in-frame clones only, not all of them. V, J and clone size reflect that table, while D and trimming were determined from the DNA. This sample has roughly 150,000 clones, with around 89% found just once. J lost 2 bases, V lost 6 bases, and 8 bases had no gene match. The CDR3 extends over 15 amino acids. Germline CDR1 MNHEY, CDR2 SVGAGI.

The gene calls are TRBV6-5 and TRBJ2-7; 9 bases agree with TRBD2. The source material was peripheral blood. The sequence was collected from a woman in her thirties or forties with acute or convalescent COVID-19. The DNA for the CDR3 is TGTGCCAGCAGAATAATTATAGCGGGAGCCTACGAGCAGTACTTC. Residues: CASRIIIAGAYEQYF.